Shown below are 15 T cell receptor beta chains from a single sample sequenced in a study of cytomegalovirus exposure and HLA in healthy donors. The PCR contained 60 Vbeta and 13 Jbeta primers. Profiled with immunoSEQ multiplex PCR; TCRdb holds only in-frame clones, not every one. This table holds 100,000 to 150,000 clones, about three quarters found once. Specimen: PBMCs. Every receptor here comes from a woman younger than 30 in good health and CMV-seronegative.

V and J are TRBV2 and TRBJ2-5, with D possibly matching TRBD2 (5 bases). Germline V lookup: CDR1 SNHLY, CDR2 FYNNEI. Trimming left V 7 bases short and J 4 bases short, with 10 bases between. The CDR3 consists of 12 residues. The CDR3 protein is CASNRGLETQYF. CDR3 coding DNA: TGTGCCAGCAATCGGGGATTAGAGACCCAGTACTTC.

This clone was detected only a few times. The chain combines TRBV5-1 with TRBJ1-5, with TRBD1 as a possible D gene (5 bases). Trimming took 0 bases from V and 5 from J, leaving 12 bases between them. The CDR3 is made up of 15 amino acids. CDR1 and CDR2 (germline): SGHRS, YFSETQ. CDR3 sequence reads: CASSLGGGRYQPQHF. The DNA for the CDR3 is TGCGCCAGCAGCTTGGGGGGCGGCCGCTATCAGCCCCAGCATTTT. Full variable domain (missing parts from reference TRBV5-1 and TRBJ1-5): KAGVTQTPRYLIKTRGQQVTLSCSPISGHRSVSWYQQTPGQGLQFLFEYFSETQRNKGNFPGRFSGRQFSNSRSEMNVSTLELGDSALYLCASSLGGGRYQPQHFGDGTRLSIL.

Worth noting for this clone: Other nucleotide sequences from this sample produce the same CDR3. CDR3 in amino acids: CASSLGQGNNQPQHF. For the CDR3, the DNA is TGCGCCAGCAGCTTAGGACAGGGAAACAATCAGCCCCAGCATTTT. The chain links TRBV5-1 to TRBJ1-5; TRBD1 matches 8 bases. Germline trimming cut 2 bases from V and 3 bases from J; bases unmatched to any gene: 4. CDR1 and CDR2 (germline): SGHRS, YFSETQ. The CDR3 consists of 15 residues.

The rearrangement uses TRBV10-3 and TRBJ1-1, with D perhaps matching TRBD1 (5 bases). The germline V gene encodes CDR1 ENHRY and CDR2 SYGVKD. V was pared by 5 bases and J by 7 bases, with 14 bases between. The length of the CDR3 is 13 residues. DNA for the CDR3: TGTGCCATCAGTACGGACAACACCAATGAAGCTTTCTTT. Residues: CAISTDNTNEAFF.

The rearrangement uses TRBV5-1 and TRBJ1-1; a possible D gene is TRBD1 (5 bases). The CDR3 contains 13 residues. Germline V gene data show CDR1 as SGHRS and CDR2 as YFSETQ. Trimming pared 4 bases from V and 1 base from J, leaving 8 bases between. In nucleotides, the CDR3 is TGCGCCAGCAGCGTCGGACAGAACACTGAAGCTTTCTTT. It translates to CASSVGQNTEAFF.

The rearrangement joins TRBV7-2 to TRBJ2-7; tentatively, D is TRBD2 (5 bases). CDR1 and CDR2 from the germline V gene are SGHTA and FQGNSA. Trimming left V 3 bases short and J 5 bases short, with 11 bases between. The CDR3 sequence is 13 residues long. CDR3 amino acids: CASSFTSEDEQYF. DNA for the CDR3: TGTGCCAGCAGCTTCACATCGGAGGACGAGCAGTACTTC.

This clone occurred a few times. This chain joins TRBV18 and TRBJ1-3; no clear D. Trimming left V 0 bases short and J 0 bases short, with 15 bases between. The germline gives CDR1 KGHSH, CDR2 LQKENI. This CDR3 contains 18 residues. CDR3 in amino acids: CASSPPLKASVSGNTIYF. The DNA of the CDR3 is TGTGCCAGCTCACCACCCCTTAAAGCTTCTGTCTCTGGAAACACCATATATTTT.

V gene TRBV2 combines with J gene TRBJ2-3; D unresolved. There are 15 residues in the CDR3. Germline values: CDR1 SNHLY, CDR2 FYNNEI. Trimming pared 5 bases from V and 0 bases from J, leaving 12 bases between. The CDR3 sequence: CASSFAESSTDTQYF. CDR3 coding DNA: TGTGCCAGCAGTTTCGCGGAATCTAGCACAGATACGCAGTATTTT.

This clone showed up just once. The genes are TRBV5-1 and TRBJ2-1; unclear D gene. There are 13 residues in the CDR3. Germline V CDR1 and CDR2: SGHRS, YFSETQ. V lost 8 bases and J 6 bases, leaving 15 bases between the germline ends. For the CDR3, the DNA is TGCGCCAGTTCGGGTGCCCTGTTCAATGAGCAGTTCTTC. As protein: CASSGALFNEQFF.

The chain links TRBV5-6 to TRBJ1-2; no reliable D call. CDR1 is SGHDT, CDR2 YYEEEE, per germline. The CDR3 runs 12 residues. Trimming left V 7 bases short and J 7 bases short, with 14 bases between. CDR3 residues: CASSDLEAGYTF. The CDR3 bases are TGTGCCAGCTCGGATTTGGAGGCTGGCTACACCTTC. Complete variable domain (other parts from reference TRBV5-6 and TRBJ1-2): DAGVTQSPTHLIKTRGQQVTLRCSPKSGHDTVSWYQQALGQGPQFIFQYYEEEERQRGNFPDRFSGHQFPNYSSELNVNALLLGDSALYLCASSDLEAGYTFGSGTRLTVV.

The sample holds a few counts of this clone. At the DNA level, this CDR3 is encoded by other sequences in the same sample as well. The CDR3 DNA reads TGTGCCAGCAGTTTTTTACAGGGTAACACTGAAGCTTTCTTT. Protein: CASSFLQGNTEAFF. V and J are TRBV6-5 and TRBJ1-1; a weak D match, TRBD1 (6 bases). The length of the CDR3 is 14 residues. Trimming removed 4 bases from V and 2 bases from J, with 11 bases in between. CDR1 and CDR2 (germline): MNHEY, SVGAGI.

This clone was found once. The rearrangement joins TRBV5-1 to TRBJ2-7; D might be TRBD1 (7 bases). Germline CDR1 reads SGHRS; CDR2 reads YFSETQ. The length of the CDR3 is 14 residues. The V gene lost 4 bases and the J gene lost 5 bases, with 16 bases spanning the gap. The CDR3 region has the DNA TGCGCCAGCAGCCGTGGAGGGGGCGGCGACGAGCAGTACTTC. As protein: CASSRGGGGDEQYF.

This clone was recorded once. This chain uses TRBV30 with TRBJ1-3, with D perhaps matching TRBD1 (6 bases). The CDR3 has 16 amino acids. Germline V gene sequence: CDR1 GTSNPN, CDR2 SVGIG (reference sequence). V dropped 3 bases and J dropped 0 bases, with 15 bases sitting between them. CDR3 nucleotide sequence: TGTGCCTGGAGCCCCTGGACAGCCAACTCTGGAAACACCATATATTTT. This gives the protein CAWSPWTANSGNTIYF.

The chain recombines TRBV19 with TRBJ1-2; TRBD1 matches at 7 bases. The CDR3 loop spans 14 amino acids. CDR1 and CDR2 (germline): LNHDA, SQIVND (reference sequence). J was trimmed by 0 bases and V by 5 bases; bases with no gene match: 3. CDR3 amino acids: CASSGDRSNYGYTF. CDR3 sequence (DNA): TGTGCCAGTAGTGGGGACAGATCTAACTATGGCTACACCTTC.

V is TRBV6-4 and J is TRBJ2-7, with 8 bases identical to TRBD1. CDR1 and CDR2 (germline): MRHNA, SNTAGT. V shed 5 bases and J 2 bases; nucleotides not matched to a gene: 5. The CDR3 has 14 residues. The CDR3, as DNA: TGTGCCAGCAGTTTGACAGGGGCCACCTACGAGCAGTACTTC. It encodes CASSLTGATYEQYF.